Listed here are 14 T cell receptor beta chains from one sample, sequenced in a study of blood T cells in healthy people across ages. A J-beta primer mix and a sample-barcoded 5' primer were used in a second PCR of about 7 to 12 cycles. TCRdb redid the calling of the 5' RACE reads with MiXCR, one entry per CDR3 protein. This sample has about a million distinct CDR3 sequences, with approximately 50% found just once. The sequencing input was blood. These receptors originate from a woman in her fifties or sixties in good health.

This clonotype turned up a few times. The J gene is TRBJ2-5, the V gene TRBV6-1; tentative D call: TRBD2 (6 bases). The J call may be incorrect, as the DNA end agrees better with TRBJ2-7. Germline CDR1 MNHNS, CDR2 SASEGT. The CDR3 consists of 14 residues. CDR3 DNA sequence: TGTGCCAGCAGTGATTACGGGAGTGGGTTCGAGCAGTACTTC. It specifies CASSDYGSGFEQYF.

This clonotype turned up a few times. The chain recombines TRBV7-7 with TRBJ2-2; tentatively, D is TRBD2 (5 bases). This CDR3 has 18 amino acids. The germline V gene encodes CDR1 SSHAT and CDR2 FNYEAQ (reference sequence). V shed 5 bases and J shed 7 bases, with 26 bases lying between them. CDR3 residues: CASSPGLARFPLGGELFF. In nucleotides, the CDR3 is TGTGCCAGCAGCCCCGGGCTAGCCAGGTTCCCCCTGGGCGGGGAGCTGTTTTTT.

This clonotype occurred once. This rearrangement joins TRBV4-2 to TRBJ1-2; no firm D call. The CDR3 has 14 amino acids. Per germline, CDR1 LGHNA and CDR2 YNFKEQ. Trimming took off 0 bases at V and 2 bases at J, with 7 bases between the two ends. The CDR3 nucleotides are TGTGCCAGCAGCCAAGAGTATCAGAACTATGGCTACACCTTC. Translation: CASSQEYQNYGYTF.

In its sample, this clonotype was seen a few times. The chain employs TRBV7-2 and TRBJ2-1, with 11 bases aligning to TRBD1. This CDR3 is built from 15 residues. The germline V gene has CDR1 SGHTA and CDR2 FQGNSA. With 5 bases clipped from V and 6 bases from J, the junction kept 6 bases outside the gene matches. CDR3 residues: CASSQGGTGGNEQFF. CDR3 DNA: TGTGCCAGCAGCCAAGGGGGGACAGGGGGCAATGAGCAGTTCTTC.

The chain uses TRBV4-1 and TRBJ2-7, with D possibly called TRBD1 or TRBD2 (6 bases each). The CDR3 contains 16 residues. Germline V gene data show CDR1 as MGHRA and CDR2 as YSYEKL. V lost 0 bases, J lost 0 bases, and 12 bases lay in between. The CDR3 sequence: CASSQDHGGPSYEQYF. As DNA, the CDR3 is TGCGCCAGCAGCCAAGACCATGGGGGGCCCTCCTACGAGCAGTACTTC.

This chain connects TRBV3-1 to TRBJ2-7; 9 positions agree with TRBD1. The V and J ends lost 1 base and 2 bases, in that order; junction bases with no gene match: 3. The CDR3 sequence is 15 residues long. Germline V gene sequence: CDR1 LGHDT, CDR2 YNNKEL (reference sequence). CDR3 protein: CASSQGTGAPYEQYF. DNA for the CDR3: TGTGCCAGCAGCCAAGGGACAGGGGCGCCCTACGAGCAGTACTTC.

The chain joins TRBV2 to TRBJ2-3; tentatively, D is TRBD1 (5 bases). CDR3 length equals 14 residues. Germline V CDR1 and CDR2: SNHLY, FYNNEI. Trimming stripped 6 bases from V and 1 base from J, with 11 bases between. Written as DNA, the CDR3 is TGTGCCAGCAGGCTGGGGCCTGGCACAGATACGCAGTATTTT. Its protein is CASRLGPGTDTQYF. Supplemented by reference TRBV2 and TRBJ2-3, the full variable domain reads EPEVTQTPSHQVTQMGQEVILRCVPISNHLYFYWYRQILGQKVEFLVSFYNNEISEKSEIFDDQFSVERPDGSNFTLKIRSTKLEDSAMYFCASRLGPGTDTQYFGPGTRLTVL.

The rearrangement joins TRBV20-1 to TRBJ2-1; 8 nucleotides line up with TRBD1. Germline V gene sequence: CDR1 DFQATT, CDR2 SNEGSKA (reference sequence). The CDR3 is made up of 14 amino acids. V shed 5 bases, J shed 4 bases, and the junction held 7 bases outside the gene matches. The chain's CDR3 is CSAVPRQGYNEQFF. The CDR3 coding sequence is TGCAGTGCTGTACCGAGACAGGGGTACAATGAGCAGTTCTTC.

V gene TRBV11-2 combines with J gene TRBJ2-4, with D perhaps given as TRBD1 or TRBD2 (6 bases each). Germline values: CDR1 SGHAT, CDR2 FQNNGV. The CDR3 extends over 16 amino acids. V was cut by 5 bases and J by 6 bases, with 20 bases left in between. The CDR3 region has the DNA TGTGCCAGCAGCCGGGGGCCTACACGAGTGGGAAACATTCAGTACTTC. This sequence encodes CASSRGPTRVGNIQYF.

The V gene is TRBV7-2, the J gene TRBJ1-4; a weak D match, TRBD1 (5 bases). V dropped 5 bases and J dropped 8 bases, with 15 bases sitting between them. The germline gives CDR1 SGHTA, CDR2 FQGNSA. CDR3 length: 14 amino acids. The DNA of the CDR3 is TGTGCCAGCAGCCCTCAGAGGGGAGGAGAAAAACTGTTTTTT. As protein: CASSPQRGGEKLFF.

The chain uses TRBV11-3 and TRBJ2-3; D not resolved. V lost 5 bases and J 8 bases, leaving 11 bases between the germline ends. The CDR3 has 12 residues. Germline assignment: CDR1 SGHNT and CDR2 YENEEA. The CDR3 DNA reads TGTGCCAGCAGCCCGGACGGCGGTACGCAGTATTTT. This encodes CASSPDGGTQYF.

CDR3 nucleotide sequence: TGCAGTGCCCCCCTTTCGAACACCGGGGAGCTGTTTTTT. This translates into CSAPLSNTGELFF. This chain uses TRBV20-1 with TRBJ2-2; unclear D gene. This CDR3 has 13 residues. Per the germline V gene, CDR1 is DFQATT and CDR2 is SNEGSKA (reference sequence). V was trimmed by 6 bases and J by 0 bases, leaving 8 bases between them.

This chain uses TRBV20-1 with TRBJ2-3; no reliable D call. With 3 bases removed from V and 2 bases from J, the gap between germline ends came to 6 bases. The CDR3 is 12 amino acids. Germline V gene data show CDR1 as DFQATT and CDR2 as SNEGSKA (reference sequence). CDR3 DNA: TGCAGTGCTAGGCAACACACAGATACGCAGTATTTT. Its translation is CSARQHTDTQYF.

A few counts support this clonotype. The CDR3 reads CSVEMAGRYNEQFF. The CDR3 DNA is TGCAGCGTTGAAATGGCGGGACGGTACAATGAGCAGTTCTTC. The chain has TRBV29-1 and TRBJ2-1; TRBD2 is a possible D gene (6 bases). V gave up 2 bases and J gave up 4 bases, with 12 bases separating them. This CDR3 is 14 amino acids long. Germline V gene data show CDR1 as SQVTM and CDR2 as ANQGSEA.